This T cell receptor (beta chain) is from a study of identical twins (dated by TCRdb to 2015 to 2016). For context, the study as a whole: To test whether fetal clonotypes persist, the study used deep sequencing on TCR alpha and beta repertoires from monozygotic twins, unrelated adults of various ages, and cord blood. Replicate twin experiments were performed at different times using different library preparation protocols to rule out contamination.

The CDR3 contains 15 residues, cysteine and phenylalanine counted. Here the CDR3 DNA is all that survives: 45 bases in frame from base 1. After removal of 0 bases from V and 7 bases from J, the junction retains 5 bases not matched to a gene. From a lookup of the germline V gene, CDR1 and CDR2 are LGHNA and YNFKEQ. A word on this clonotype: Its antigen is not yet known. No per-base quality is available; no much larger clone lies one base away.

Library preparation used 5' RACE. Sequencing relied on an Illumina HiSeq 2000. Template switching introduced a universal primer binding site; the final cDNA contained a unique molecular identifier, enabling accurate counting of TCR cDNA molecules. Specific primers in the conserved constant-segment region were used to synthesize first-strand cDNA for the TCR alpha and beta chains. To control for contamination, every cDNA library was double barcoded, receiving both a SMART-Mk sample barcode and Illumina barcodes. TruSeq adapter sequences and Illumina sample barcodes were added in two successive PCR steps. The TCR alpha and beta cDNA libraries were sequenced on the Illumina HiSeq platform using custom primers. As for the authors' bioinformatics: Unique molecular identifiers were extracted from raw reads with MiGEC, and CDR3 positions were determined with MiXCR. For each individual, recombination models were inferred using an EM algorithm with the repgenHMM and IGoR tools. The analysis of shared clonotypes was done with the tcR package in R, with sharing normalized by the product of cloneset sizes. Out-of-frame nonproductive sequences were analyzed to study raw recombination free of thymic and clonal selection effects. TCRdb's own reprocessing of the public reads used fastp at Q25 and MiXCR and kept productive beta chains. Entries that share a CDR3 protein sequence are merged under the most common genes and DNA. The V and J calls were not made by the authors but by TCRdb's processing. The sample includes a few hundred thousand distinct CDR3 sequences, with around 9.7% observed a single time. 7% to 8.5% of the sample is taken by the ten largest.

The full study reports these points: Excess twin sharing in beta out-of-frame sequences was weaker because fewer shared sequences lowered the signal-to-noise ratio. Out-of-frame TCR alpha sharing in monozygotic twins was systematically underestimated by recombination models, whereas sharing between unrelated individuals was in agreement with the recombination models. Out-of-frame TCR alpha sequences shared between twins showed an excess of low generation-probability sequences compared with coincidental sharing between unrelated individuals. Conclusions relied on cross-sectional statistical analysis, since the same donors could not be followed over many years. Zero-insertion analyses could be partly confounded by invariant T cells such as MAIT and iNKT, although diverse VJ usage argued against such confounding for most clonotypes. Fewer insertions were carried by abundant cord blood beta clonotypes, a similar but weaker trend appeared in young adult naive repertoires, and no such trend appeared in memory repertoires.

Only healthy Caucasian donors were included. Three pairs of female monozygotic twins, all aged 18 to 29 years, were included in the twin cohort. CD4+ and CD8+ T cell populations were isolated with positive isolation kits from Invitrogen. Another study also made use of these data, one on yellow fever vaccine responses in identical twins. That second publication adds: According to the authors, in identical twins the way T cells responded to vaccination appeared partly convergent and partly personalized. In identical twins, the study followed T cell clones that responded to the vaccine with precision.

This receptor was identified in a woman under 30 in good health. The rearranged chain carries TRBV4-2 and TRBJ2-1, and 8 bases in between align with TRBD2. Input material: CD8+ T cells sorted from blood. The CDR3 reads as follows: CASSQERGVINEQFF. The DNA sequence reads TGTGCCAGCAGCCAAGAGCGGGGGGTGATAAATGAGCAGTTCTTC.